The rows below give T cell receptor beta chains drawn from one sample of a study of beta chain features in type 1 diabetes. TCRdb's copy holds only in-frame clones and misses some; the assay was immunoSEQ multiplex PCR. The sample shows 600,000 or so clones, over 10% of them seen only once. Sequencing was carried out using naive CD4+ T cells from blood. The source of these receptors is a man aged 25-45 years with type 1 diabetes. The CDR3 runs from the conserved cysteine through the conserved F or W. A D gene is named only where the DNA matches it firmly. Only part of the rows carry a size: once, few, many, or a class if the clone is expanded.

d_gene	abundance	v_gene	j_gene	CDR3nt	CDR3aa
.	.	TRBV19	TRBJ1-5	TGTGCCAGTAGTCCAGGGGAATGGCAGCCCCAGCATTTT	CASSPGEWQPQHF
.	few	TRBV30	TRBJ2-7	TGTGCCTGGAGTCGAGCCGGGACGACCTACGAGCAGTACTTC	CAWSRAGTTYEQYF
.	few	TRBV7-2	TRBJ2-3	TGTGCCAGCAGCTCTCCGGGGTTCCGAGATACGCAGTATTTT	CASSSPGFRDTQYF
TRBD2	few	TRBV4-1	TRBJ2-3	TGCGCCAGCAGCCAAGTAGCGGGTTCCACAGATACGCAGTATTTT	CASSQVAGSTDTQYF
TRBD1	few	TRBV6-5	TRBJ1-6	TGTGCCAGCAGAAGGGGGACAGAATATAATTCACCCCTCCACTTT	CASRRGTEYNSPLHF
.	.	TRBV7-2	TRBJ2-1	TGTGCCAGCAGCTTAACGGGCTCCTACAATGAGCAGTTCTTC	CASSLTGSYNEQFF
.	few	TRBV7-6	TRBJ2-7	TGTGCCAGCACCCAAGACCAGGGGTCTCGCGAGCAGTACTTC	CASTQDQGSREQYF
TRBD1	few	TRBV29-1	TRBJ2-1	TGCAGCGCCGGACAGGGGGCGAGAAATGAGCAGTTCTTC	CSAGQGARNEQFF
.	.	TRBV30	TRBJ1-5	TGTGCCTGGAGTTACACCGAGGGACAGCCCCAGCATTTT	CAWSYTEGQPQHF
TRBD2	once	TRBV9	TRBJ2-3	TGTGCCAGCAGCGTAGAGGGACTAGCGGGTAGCACAGATACGCAGTATTTT	CASSVEGLAGSTDTQYF
TRBD1	.	TRBV27	TRBJ2-1	TGTGCCAGCAGTGATTGGACAGGGAGCGATGAGCAGTTCTTC	CASSDWTGSDEQFF
TRBD1	few	TRBV10-3	TRBJ1-5	TGTGCCATCAGTGAGTCCCTAGGACAGGGATATCAGCCCCAGCATTTT	CAISESLGQGYQPQHF
.	.	TRBV28	TRBJ2-7	TGTGCCAGCAGCACGCCAACTACGGACAGTTTCAACGAGCAGTACTTC	CASSTPTTDSFNEQYF
.	few	TRBV2	TRBJ2-1	TGTGCCAGCATTCTCGACAATGAGCAGTTCTTC	CASILDNEQFF
TRBD1	.	TRBV29-1	TRBJ2-2	TGCAGCGTACTACGGGACAGGGGAGCCGGGGAGCTGTTTTTT	CSVLRDRGAGELFF
.	.	TRBV28	TRBJ2-5	TGTGCCAGCACCCCCTCGGCCCAAGAGACCCAGTACTTC	CASTPSAQETQYF
TRBD1	few	TRBV29-1	TRBJ1-5	TGCAGCGCCGGGACAGGGTATAGCAATCAGCCCCAGCATTTT	CSAGTGYSNQPQHF
.	few	TRBV19	TRBJ2-2	TGTGCCAGTAGTATAGATCAGGGGAGTACCGGGGAGCTGTTTTTT	CASSIDQGSTGELFF
TRBD2	.	TRBV7-2	TRBJ2-1	TGTGCCAGCAGCTTAGTTTCGGGACTACCTAACAATGAGCAGTTCTTC	CASSLVSGLPNNEQFF